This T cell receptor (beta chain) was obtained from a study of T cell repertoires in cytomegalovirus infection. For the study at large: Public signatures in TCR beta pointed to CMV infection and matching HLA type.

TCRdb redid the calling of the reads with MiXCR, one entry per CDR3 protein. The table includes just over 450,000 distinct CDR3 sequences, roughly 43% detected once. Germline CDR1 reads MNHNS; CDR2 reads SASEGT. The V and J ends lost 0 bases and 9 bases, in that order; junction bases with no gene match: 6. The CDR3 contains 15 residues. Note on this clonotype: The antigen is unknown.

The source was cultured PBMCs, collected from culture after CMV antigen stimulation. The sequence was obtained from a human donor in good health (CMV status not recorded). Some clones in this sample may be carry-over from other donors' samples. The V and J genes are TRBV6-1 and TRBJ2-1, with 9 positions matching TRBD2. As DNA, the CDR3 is TGTGCCAGCAGTGAAGCGCGGGGGGGCCGAGGTGAGCAGTTCTTC. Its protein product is CASSEARGGRGEQFF.